The rows below give T cell receptor beta chains drawn from one sample of a study of blood T cell repertoires in COVID-19. Repertoires were generated with immunoSEQ multiplex PCR, while TCRdb's copy carries only in-frame clones and drops some. The data contain 94,000 or so clones, around nine tenths of them singletons. The sample comprised peripheral blood. Receptors were obtained from a woman aged 80 or older with active COVID-19. CDR3s include the opening cysteine and the closing phenylalanine or tryptophan. The order of the fields is V gene, D gene, clone size, J gene, CDR3 protein, CDR3 DNA. A D gene is named only where the DNA matches it firmly. For some rows the clone size is stated as once, few or many, or as a class when expanded; others skip it.

TRBV6-2/TRBV6-3	TRBD2	NA	TRBJ2-3	CASSYVGGRTSDYF	TGTGCCAGCAGTTACGTCGGAGGGAGGACTAGCGACTATTTT
TRBV28	NA	NA	TRBJ1-5	CASSGGGDGQPQHF	TGTGCCAGCAGTGGGGGCGGCGATGGGCAGCCCCAGCATTTT
TRBV10-1	TRBD1	NA	TRBJ1-5	CASRLTGTGVQPQHF	TGCGCCAGCCGACTTACCGGGACAGGGGTACAGCCCCAGCATTTT
TRBV7-2	TRBD2	NA	TRBJ2-7	CASRVGSGGYEQYF	TGTGCCAGCAGAGTCGGGAGCGGGGGCTACGAGCAGTACTTC
TRBV3-1/TRBV3-2	TRBD1	NA	TRBJ1-1	CASSQGQGTEAFF	TGTGCCAGCAGCCAGGGACAGGGCACTGAAGCTTTCTTT
TRBV18	NA	NA	TRBJ2-5	CASSPDAGQETQYF	TGTGCCAGCTCACCAGATGCAGGGCAAGAGACCCAGTACTTC
TRBV6-5	TRBD2	NA	TRBJ2-7	CASILGRGRVYEQYF	TGTGCCAGCATCCTGGGGAGGGGCAGAGTCTACGAGCAGTACTTC
TRBV4-1	TRBD2	NA	TRBJ2-1	CASSQDPGLAGDSEQFF	TGCGCCAGCAGCCAAGACCCGGGACTAGCGGGAGATAGTGAGCAGTTCTTC
TRBV11-2	NA	NA	TRBJ2-3	CASRLEMGAAFTDTQYF	TGTGCCAGCAGATTAGAGATGGGGGCAGCGTTCACAGATACGCAGTATTTT
TRBV2	TRBD2	NA	TRBJ2-1	CASPGLAGGAEQFF	TGTGCCAGTCCGGGACTAGCGGGAGGAGCGGAGCAGTTCTTC
TRBV19	TRBD2	NA	TRBJ2-3	CASSMTSGRTDTQYF	TGTGCCAGTAGTATGACTAGCGGGAGGACAGATACGCAGTATTTT
TRBV28	NA	NA	TRBJ2-3	CASSFRQGGTDTQYF	TGTGCCAGCAGTTTCCGGCAGGGAGGAACAGATACGCAGTATTTT
TRBV7-2	NA	NA	TRBJ1-5	CASSLVGGGSGNQPQHF	TGTGCCAGCAGCTTAGTGGGAGGGGGAAGCGGCAATCAGCCCCAGCATTTT
TRBV4-3	NA	NA	TRBJ1-2	CASSQGRGGYGYTF	TGCGCCAGCAGCCAAGGGAGGGGGGGCTATGGCTACACCTTC
TRBV18	TRBD2	NA	TRBJ2-1	CASSLSGSPLREQFF	TGTGCCAGCTCCCTCAGCGGGAGTCCCCTCCGTGAGCAGTTCTTC
TRBV7-9	NA	once	TRBJ1-1	CASSPGLNTEAFF	TGTGCCAGCAGCCCAGGGTTGAACACTGAAGCTTTCTTT
TRBV7-2	NA	NA	TRBJ1-6	CASPVEVGSPLHF	TGTGCCAGCCCCGTAGAAGTCGGTTCACCCCTCCACTTT
TRBV29-1	TRBD2	NA	TRBJ2-7	CSVCVAGTICEKQYF	TGCAGCGTTTGTGTTGCCGGGACTATCTGTGAGAAGCAGTACTTC